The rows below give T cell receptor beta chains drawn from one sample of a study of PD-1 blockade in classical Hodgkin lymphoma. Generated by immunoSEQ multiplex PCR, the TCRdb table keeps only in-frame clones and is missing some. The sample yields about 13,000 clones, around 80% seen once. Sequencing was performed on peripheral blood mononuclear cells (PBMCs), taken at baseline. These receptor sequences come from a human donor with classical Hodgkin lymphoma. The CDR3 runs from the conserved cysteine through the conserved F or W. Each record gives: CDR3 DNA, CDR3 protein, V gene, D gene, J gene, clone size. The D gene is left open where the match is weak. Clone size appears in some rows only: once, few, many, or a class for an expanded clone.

TGCGCCAGCAGCTTTGAGGGTTCCTATGGCTACACCTTC	CASSFEGSYGYTF	TRBV5-1	-	TRBJ1-2	-
TGTGCCAGCAGCTCTCTGTGGAATTCACCCCTCCACTTT	CASSSLWNSPLHF	TRBV14	-	TRBJ1-6	-
TGTGCCAGTAGTGGGGGTGCGGGGGGCACAGATACGCAGTATTTT	CASSGGAGGTDTQYF	TRBV19	TRBD2	TRBJ2-3	-
TGTGCCAGTCGTCTCTACCACAGGGGTGGAAACACCATATATTTT	CASRLYHRGGNTIYF	TRBV19	TRBD1	TRBJ1-3	few
TGCGCCAGCAGCTCCGGCGTTAGGGGGGCCGGAGAGACCCAGTACTTC	CASSSGVRGAGETQYF	TRBV5-1	-	TRBJ2-5	-
TGTGCCAGCAGCGTAATGGCAGGGTTGTCAAACACCATATATTTT	CASSVMAGLSNTIYF	TRBV9	-	TRBJ1-3	few
TGTGCCACAAAGACAGGCCTTTACGAGCAGTACTTC	CATKTGLYEQYF	TRBV10-3	-	TRBJ2-7	-
TGTGCCAGCACCCCGACTAGCGGGGGGACCTACGAGCAGTACTTC	CASTPTSGGTYEQYF	TRBV6-5	TRBD2	TRBJ2-7	-
TGTGCCAGTACAAGTGGACAGGGCGTTGCAACTAATGAAAAACTGTTTTTT	CASTSGQGVATNEKLFF	TRBV19	TRBD1	TRBJ1-4	-
TGTGCCAGCAACCGGGCAGGGAATGTGGATGGCTACACCTTC	CASNRAGNVDGYTF	TRBV4-2	-	TRBJ1-2	-
TGTGCCAGCATATTAGGGGGCGAAAACACCATATATTTT	CASILGGENTIYF	TRBV2	TRBD1	TRBJ1-3	-
TGCGCCAGCAGGGAGAGGGGGGGTAATTCACCCCTCCACTTT	CASRERGGNSPLHF	TRBV5-1	-	TRBJ1-6	-
TGTGCCAGTAGTAGGCAGGGGAGGATCGTTCTAGATACGCAGTATTTT	CASSRQGRIVLDTQYF	TRBV19	-	TRBJ2-3	-
TGTGCCAGCAGTTCCACCTCTTCAGGGGGCTGGACTGAAGCTTTCTTT	CASSSTSSGGWTEAFF	TRBV27	TRBD1	TRBJ1-1	once
TGCGCCAGCAGCCAATTGTTCAGGGATTCACCCCTCCACTTT	CASSQLFRDSPLHF	TRBV4-1	-	TRBJ1-6	-
TGTGCCAGCAGTGTGACAGGGGGCGCGTCTAACTATGGCTACACCTTC	CASSVTGGASNYGYTF	TRBV6-4	TRBD1	TRBJ1-2	-
TGTGCCAGCAGCTTAGTACAGGGGTATGGCTACACCTTC	CASSLVQGYGYTF	TRBV7-2	TRBD1	TRBJ1-2	-
TGTGCCAGCAGCCAGCACCGCGAGCGGGGGGGCAGGGAGACCCAGTACTTC	CASSQHRERGGRETQYF	TRBV14	TRBD2	TRBJ2-5	-
TGTGCCAGCTCACCTGACGATAGCCCCCGTGAGCAGTTCTTC	CASSPDDSPREQFF	TRBV18	-	TRBJ2-1	-
TGTGCCAGCTCGTCCGGGACAGGACTCTATGGCTACACCTTC	CASSSGTGLYGYTF	TRBV18	TRBD1	TRBJ1-2	-
TGTGCCAGCAGCTCGGGACAGGGAATTAATTCACCCCTCCACTTT	CASSSGQGINSPLHF	TRBV7-9	TRBD1	TRBJ1-6	few
TGTGCCAGCGGGCAGGGGACAGGGAGGGGAGAGACCCAGTACTTC	CASGQGTGRGETQYF	TRBV11-2	TRBD1	TRBJ2-5	-
TGTGCCAGCAGTGAGCCCCACTCTAGGTACAATGAGCAGTTCTTC	CASSEPHSRYNEQFF	TRBV25-1	-	TRBJ2-1	-
TGCGCCAGCAGCCTAACTTCTAGCACAGATACGCAGTATTTT	CASSLTSSTDTQYF	TRBV4-1	-	TRBJ2-3	-
TGTGCCAGCAGCCGCTGGGGGGGTGGTCAGCCCCAGCATTTT	CASSRWGGGQPQHF	TRBV6-1	-	TRBJ1-5	once
TGTGCCAGCAGCGCGACAGGGGGCAATGGTGGCTACACCTTC	CASSATGGNGGYTF	TRBV11-2	TRBD1	TRBJ1-2	-
TGTGCCAGCTCAGCCGGTGGGGACTACGAGCAGTACTTC	CASSAGGDYEQYF	TRBV18	-	TRBJ2-7	-
TGTGCCAGCAGCTTAGACAGGAACACTGAAGCTTTCTTT	CASSLDRNTEAFF	TRBV11-2	-	TRBJ1-1	-
TGTGCCAGCAGCTTAGCGCTTCCCAGGGGAATCTACAATGAGCAGTTCTTC	CASSLALPRGIYNEQFF	TRBV11-1	-	TRBJ2-1	-